This TCR beta chain was retrieved from a study of technical replicates of blood from a few donors. This CDR3 contains 14 residues. CDR1 and CDR2 (germline): SQVTM, ANQGSEA. V was clipped by 6 bases and J by 3 bases; unmatched bases: 10. This clone was picked up one time. Clones were sequenced by immunoSEQ multiplex PCR, and TCRdb holds only the in-frame ones, with some missing. The repertoire holds 82,000 or so clones, with 95% to 96% as singletons. The sample taken for sequencing was T cells isolated from PBMCs. The TCR comes from a human donor in good health. The rearrangement uses TRBV29-1 and TRBJ1-1; 7 bases map to TRBD1. This CDR3 reads CSVLLAQGDTEAFF. The CDR3 region has the DNA TGCAGCGTCCTACTAGCTCAGGGGGACACTGAAGCTTTCTTT.